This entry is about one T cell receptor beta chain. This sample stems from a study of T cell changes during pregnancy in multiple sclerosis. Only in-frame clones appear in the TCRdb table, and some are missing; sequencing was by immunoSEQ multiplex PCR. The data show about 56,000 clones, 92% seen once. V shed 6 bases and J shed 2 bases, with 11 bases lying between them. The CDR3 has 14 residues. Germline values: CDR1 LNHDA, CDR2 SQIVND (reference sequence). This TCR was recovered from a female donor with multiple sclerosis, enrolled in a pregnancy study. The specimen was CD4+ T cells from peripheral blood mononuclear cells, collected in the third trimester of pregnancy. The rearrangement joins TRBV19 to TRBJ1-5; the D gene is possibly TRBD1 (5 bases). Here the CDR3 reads CASRIRAGNQPQHF. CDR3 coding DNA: TGTGCCAGTAGAATCAGGGCTGGCAATCAGCCCCAGCATTTT.